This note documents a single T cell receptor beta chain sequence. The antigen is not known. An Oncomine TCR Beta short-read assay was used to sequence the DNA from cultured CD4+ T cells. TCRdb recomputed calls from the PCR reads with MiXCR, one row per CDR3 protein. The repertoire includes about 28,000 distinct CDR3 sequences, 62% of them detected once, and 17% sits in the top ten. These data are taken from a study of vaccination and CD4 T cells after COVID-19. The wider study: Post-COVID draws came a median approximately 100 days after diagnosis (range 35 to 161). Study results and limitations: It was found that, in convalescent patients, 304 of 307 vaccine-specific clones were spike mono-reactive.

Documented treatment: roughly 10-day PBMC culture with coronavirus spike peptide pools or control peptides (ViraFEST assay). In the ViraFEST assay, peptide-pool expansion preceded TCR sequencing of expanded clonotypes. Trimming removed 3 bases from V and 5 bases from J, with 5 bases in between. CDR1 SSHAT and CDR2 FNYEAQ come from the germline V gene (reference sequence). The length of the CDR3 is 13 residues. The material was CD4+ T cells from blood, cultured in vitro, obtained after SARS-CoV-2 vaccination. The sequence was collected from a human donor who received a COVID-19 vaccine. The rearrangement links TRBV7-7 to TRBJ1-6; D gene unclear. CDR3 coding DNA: TGTGCCAGCAGCTTTACGGATAATTCACCCCTCCACTTT. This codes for CASSFTDNSPLHF.